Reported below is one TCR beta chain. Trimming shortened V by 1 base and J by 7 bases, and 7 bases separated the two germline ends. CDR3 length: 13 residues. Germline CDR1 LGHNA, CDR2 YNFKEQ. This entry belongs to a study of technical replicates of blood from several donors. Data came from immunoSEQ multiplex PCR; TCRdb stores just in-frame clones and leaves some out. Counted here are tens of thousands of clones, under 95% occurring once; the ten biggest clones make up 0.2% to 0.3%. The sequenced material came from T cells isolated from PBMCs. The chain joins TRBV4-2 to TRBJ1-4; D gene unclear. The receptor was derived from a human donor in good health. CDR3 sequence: CASSQAEREKLFF. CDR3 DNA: TGTGCCAGCAGCCAAGCGGAGCGTGAAAAACTGTTTTTT.